Included here is one TCR beta chain sequence, with context. This entry belongs to a study of blood T cell repertoires in COVID-19. Sequencing used immunoSEQ multiplex PCR; TCRdb keeps in-frame clones, though not all of them. This table has about 210,000 clones, approximately 90% appearing once. V lost 0 bases and J lost 3, with 6 bases in between. Germline CDR1 and CDR2: GTSNPN and SVGIG (reference sequence). This CDR3 contains 13 residues. The V and J genes are TRBV30 and TRBJ1-3; possibly TRBD1 for D (6 bases). This TCR was sampled from a man aged 40-49 years with acute or convalescent COVID-19. The specimen was peripheral blood. The CDR3: CAWSVGGGNTIYF. CDR3 DNA: TGTGCCTGGAGTGTAGGGGGTGGAAACACCATATATTTT.